This TCR beta chain appears in the sequencing data of a study of multiple sclerosis patients with progressive multifocal leukoencephalopathy. Whole-study findings and limits: Findings may reflect JC virus infection or just general immunocompromise. Clones expanded at PML were already present before and during natalizumab.

Profiling relied on immunoSEQ multiplex PCR, and the TCRdb table lists in-frame clones only, not all of them. The table shows tens of thousands of clones, with more than 80% occurring only once. This clone was seen a single time. What it binds is not known. Time point of the sample: time of PML onset. V lost 7 bases to trimming and J lost 14 bases, with 29 bases between them. This CDR3 is 15 amino acids long. Per germline, CDR1 SNHLY and CDR2 FYNNEI. The chain has TRBV2 and TRBJ1-2; D may be TRBD1 (6 bases). Sequencing was performed on PBMCs, taken from a patient treated with natalizumab. This receptor was identified in a woman aged 25-40 years with progressive multifocal leukoencephalopathy. In DNA form, the CDR3 reads TGTGCCAGCAATGGACAGACTATGTGGAACGCATTTAGGACCTTC. This sequence encodes CASNGQTMWNAFRTF.